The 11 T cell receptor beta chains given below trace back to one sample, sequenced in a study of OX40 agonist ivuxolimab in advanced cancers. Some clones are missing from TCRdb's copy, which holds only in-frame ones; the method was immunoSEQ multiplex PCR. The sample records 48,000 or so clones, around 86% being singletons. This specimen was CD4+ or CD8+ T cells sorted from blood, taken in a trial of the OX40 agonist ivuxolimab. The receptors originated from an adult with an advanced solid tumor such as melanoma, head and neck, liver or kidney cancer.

CDR3 loop: CASSWTSDSYEQYF. In nucleotides, the CDR3 is TGTGCCAGTAGTTGGACTAGCGACTCCTACGAGCAGTACTTC. This chain connects TRBV19 to TRBJ2-7, with TRBD2 identical over 9 bases. With 5 bases clipped from V and 0 bases from J, the junction kept 2 bases outside the gene matches. The germline gives CDR1 LNHDA, CDR2 SQIVND (reference sequence). The CDR3 length is 14 residues.

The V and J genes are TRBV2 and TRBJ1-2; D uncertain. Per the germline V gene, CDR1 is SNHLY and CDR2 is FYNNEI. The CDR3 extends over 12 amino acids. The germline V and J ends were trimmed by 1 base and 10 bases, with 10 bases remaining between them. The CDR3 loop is CASSEEGRDYTF. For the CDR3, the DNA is TGTGCCAGCAGTGAAGAAGGACGAGACTACACCTTC.

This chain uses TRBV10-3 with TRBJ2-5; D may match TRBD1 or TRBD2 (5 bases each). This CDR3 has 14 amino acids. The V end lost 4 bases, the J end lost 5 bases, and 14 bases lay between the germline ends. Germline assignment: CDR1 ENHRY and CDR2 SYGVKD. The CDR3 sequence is CAISGEIGTETQYF. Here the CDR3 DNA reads TGTGCCATCAGTGGAGAGATAGGGACCGAGACCCAGTACTTC.

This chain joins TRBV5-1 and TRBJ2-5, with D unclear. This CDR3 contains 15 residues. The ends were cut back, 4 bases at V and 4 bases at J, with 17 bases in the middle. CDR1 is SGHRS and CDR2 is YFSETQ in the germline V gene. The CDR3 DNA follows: TGCGCCAGCAGCCCGGCACCCCGTGGGTTAGAGACCCAGTACTTC. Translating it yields CASSPAPRGLETQYF.

As DNA, the CDR3 is TGTGCCACCCAGACAGGGTATAGCACTGAAGCTTTCTTT. This encodes CATQTGYSTEAFF. The V and J genes are TRBV2 and TRBJ1-1, with TRBD1 identical over 7 bases. J was trimmed by 4 bases and V by 10 bases; bases with no gene match: 9. Germline-derived CDR1 and CDR2 are SNHLY and FYNNEI. There are 13 residues in the CDR3.

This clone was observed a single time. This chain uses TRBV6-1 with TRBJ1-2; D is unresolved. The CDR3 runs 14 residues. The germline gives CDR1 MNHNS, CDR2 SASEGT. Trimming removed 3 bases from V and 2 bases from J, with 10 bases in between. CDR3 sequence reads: CASSEGGLNYGYTF. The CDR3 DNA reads TGTGCCAGCAGTGAGGGCGGCCTCAACTATGGCTACACCTTC.

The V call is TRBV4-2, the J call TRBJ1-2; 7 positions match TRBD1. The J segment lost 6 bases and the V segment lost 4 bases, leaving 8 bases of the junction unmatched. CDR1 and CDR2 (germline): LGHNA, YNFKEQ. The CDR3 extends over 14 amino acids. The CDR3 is CASSPYTGEDGYTF. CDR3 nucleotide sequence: TGTGCCAGCAGCCCGTATACAGGGGAGGATGGCTACACCTTC.

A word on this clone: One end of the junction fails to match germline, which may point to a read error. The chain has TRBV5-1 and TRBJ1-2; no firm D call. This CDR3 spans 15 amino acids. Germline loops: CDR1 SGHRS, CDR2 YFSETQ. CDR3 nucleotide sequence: TGCGCCAGCAGTTTGGTAGCCGGTTCCAACTATGGCTACACCTTC. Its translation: CASSLVAGSNYGYTF.

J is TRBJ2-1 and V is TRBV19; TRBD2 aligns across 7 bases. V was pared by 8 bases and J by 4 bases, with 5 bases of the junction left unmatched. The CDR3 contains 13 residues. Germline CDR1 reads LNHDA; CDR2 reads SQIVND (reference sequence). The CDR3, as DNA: TGTGCCAGTTCCCGGGACTATTACAATGAGCAGTTCTTC. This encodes CASSRDYYNEQFF.

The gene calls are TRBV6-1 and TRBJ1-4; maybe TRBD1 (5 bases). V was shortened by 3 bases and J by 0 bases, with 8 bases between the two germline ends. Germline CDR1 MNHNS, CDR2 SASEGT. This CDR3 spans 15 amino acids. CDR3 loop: CASSDGAATNEKLFF. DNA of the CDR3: TGTGCCAGCAGTGATGGGGCAGCAACTAATGAAAAACTGTTTTTT.

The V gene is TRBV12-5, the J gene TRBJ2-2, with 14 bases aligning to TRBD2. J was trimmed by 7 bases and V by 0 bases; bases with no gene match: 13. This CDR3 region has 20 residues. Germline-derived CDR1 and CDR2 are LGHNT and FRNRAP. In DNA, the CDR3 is TGTGCTAGTGGTTTGGTTAGACTAGCGGGAGGGCAAATCAGGGTCGGGGAGCTGTTTTTT. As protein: CASGLVRLAGGQIRVGELFF.